This TCR beta chain came from a study of T-cell reconstitution after alpha-beta-depleted transplantation in children. Note on this clonotype: Its target is not known.

The CDR3 totals 15 residues. The junction had 11 bases not matched to a gene; V was cut back by 7 bases and J by 6 bases. Germline lookup yields CDR1 DFQATT and CDR2 SNEGSKA (reference sequence). Study-wide results and limits: Where some patients showed high TCRbeta diversity at day 60, it came from recipient T cells and thymic progenitors that had survived. A year post-transplant, T-cell counts and diversity derived mostly from newly produced T cells. Two months or so post-transplant, alpha-beta T cells reportedly derived from several hundred expanded graft clones.

Using unique molecular identifiers, the investigators prepared the TCRbeta library. A single record per CDR3 protein comes from TCRdb applying MiXCR to the PCR reads. This sample has 500,000 to 600,000 distinct CDR3 sequences, with 27% found just once. The chain joins TRBV20-1 to TRBJ1-4; TRBD1 matches at 10 bases. The TCR was taken from a boy less than two years old with Wiskott-Aldrich syndrome, due to receive a stem cell transplant. The sequenced sample was PBMCs, obtained before TCRalphabeta/CD19-depleted stem cell transplant. The CDR3 DNA follows: TGCAGTGGAAGACCCGTCGGGACAGGGGATGAAAAACTGTTTTTT. Its protein product is CSGRPVGTGDEKLFF.